The subject of this entry is one TCR beta chain. The antigen remains unidentified. Alongside a J-beta primer mix, a sample-barcoded 5' primer served in a second PCR lasting about 7 to 11 cycles. TCRdb re-derived calls from the 5' RACE reads in MiXCR, one entry per CDR3 protein. Counted here are about 1.8 million distinct CDR3 sequences, about 50% occurring once; the ten biggest clones make up around 2.1%. Trimming removed 0 bases from V and 3 bases from J, with 14 bases in between. The CDR3 has 16 residues. The V gene's germline CDR1 is LGHNA and CDR2 YSLEER. This sample stems from a study of blood T cells in healthy people across ages. Findings of the study overall: Changes in expanded clonotypes were possibly confounded, as the CMV status of donors was unknown. Per million T cells, TCR beta diversity dropped about linearly as age rose.

The rearrangement uses TRBV4-3 and TRBJ2-5, with D uncertain. This receptor was identified in a woman in her thirties or forties in good health. Sequencing input: blood. This CDR3 is CASSQDRAAGEETQYF. CDR3 nucleotides: TGCGCCAGCAGCCAAGATCGGGCCGCCGGAGAAGAGACCCAGTACTTC.